These 13 T cell receptor beta chains came from one sample sequenced in a study of T-cell memory formation after mild COVID-19. TCRdb itself ran the 5' RACE reads through MiXCR, one entry per CDR3 protein. There are around 190,000 distinct CDR3 sequences in the sample; under 20% occur only once, and roughly 3.8% lies in the top ten. Material for sequencing was PBMCs or a T cell subset sorted from them (not recorded which). All receptors derive from a young man who had mild COVID-19 (a few samples of this study predate the infection). Cell type and time point are not known.

The chain is built from TRBV6-5 and TRBJ2-7, with 8 bases fitting TRBD1. There are 14 residues in the CDR3. V shed 5 bases and J 1 base; nucleotides not matched to a gene: 4. Germline values: CDR1 MNHEY, CDR2 SVGAGI. CDR3 amino acids: CASSPYRGSYEQYV. The CDR3 DNA sequence: TGTGCCAGCAGTCCTTACAGGGGGTCCTACGAGCAGTACGTC.

This clonotype has only a few counts. The chain is built from TRBV7-9 and TRBJ1-4, with 9 nucleotides matching TRBD1. This CDR3 contains 14 residues. With V trimmed by 3 bases and J by 7 bases, 3 bases remained unmatched. Germline V gene sequence: CDR1 SEHNR, CDR2 FQNEAQ (reference sequence). For the CDR3, the DNA is TGTGCCAGCAGCTTGGGACAGGGAGGTGAAAAACTGTTTTTT. Amino acids: CASSLGQGGEKLFF.

The V and J genes are TRBV5-1 and TRBJ2-3; 7 nucleotides agree with TRBD1. The ends lost 0 bases at V and 4 bases at J; junction bases unmatched: 2. Germline assignment: CDR1 SGHRS and CDR2 YFSETQ. The CDR3 contains 14 residues. In DNA, the CDR3 is TGCGCCAGCAGCTTGGTACAGGGGTCAGATACGCAGTATTTT. This codes for CASSLVQGSDTQYF. Complete variable domain (other parts from reference TRBV5-1 and TRBJ2-3): KAGVTQTPRYLIKTRGQQVTLSCSPISGHRSVSWYQQTPGQGLQFLFEYFSETQRNKGNFPGRFSGRQFSNSRSEMNVSTLELGDSALYLCASSLVQGSDTQYFGPGTRLTVL.

The chain has TRBV5-1 and TRBJ2-6; D gene uncertain. V was clipped by 0 bases and J by 0 bases, with 7 bases between them. CDR1 is SGHRS and CDR2 is YFSETQ in the germline V gene. CDR3 length equals 16 residues. CDR3 region: CASSLGAGSGANVLTF. In nucleotides, the CDR3 is TGCGCCAGCAGCTTGGGGGCCGGCTCTGGGGCCAACGTCCTGACTTTC.

The rearrangement uses TRBV20-1 and TRBJ1-5, with D uncertain. This CDR3 contains 15 residues. Germline V gene data show CDR1 as DFQATT and CDR2 as SNEGSKA (reference sequence). V dropped 0 bases and J dropped 0 bases, with 9 bases sitting between them. DNA for the CDR3: TGCAGTGCTAGAGATCCCCGGAATAGCAATCAGCCCCAGCATTTT. This translates into CSARDPRNSNQPQHF.

The rearrangement joins TRBV2 to TRBJ2-7; D is unresolved. The V end was cut by 5 bases, the J end by 0 bases, with 8 bases between. The CDR3 consists of 13 residues. From germline, CDR1 is SNHLY and CDR2 FYNNEI. Written as DNA, the CDR3 is TGTGCCAGCAGTAGGCGATACTCCTACGAGCAGTACTTC. This translates into CASSRRYSYEQYF.

The V call is TRBV7-2, the J call TRBJ2-3, with 8 nucleotides matching TRBD1. With 5 bases clipped from V and 8 bases from J, the junction kept 3 bases outside the gene matches. This CDR3 spans 12 amino acids. Germline V gene data show CDR1 as SGHTA and CDR2 as FQGNSA. The CDR3 sequence: CASSPTGVTQYF. The DNA for the CDR3 is TGTGCCAGCAGCCCGACAGGGGTTACGCAGTATTTT.

This clonotype was detected a few times. The chain couples TRBV5-1 to TRBJ2-1; unclear D gene. The length of the CDR3 is 15 residues. Trimming pared 0 bases from V and 1 base from J, leaving 8 bases between. Germline CDR1 reads SGHRS; CDR2 reads YFSETQ. CDR3 region: CASSLAQASYNEQFF. CDR3 coding DNA: TGCGCCAGCAGCTTGGCCCAGGCTTCCTACAATGAGCAGTTCTTC.

This rearrangement joins TRBV5-1 to TRBJ2-5, with D possibly being TRBD1 (6 bases). CDR1 and CDR2 (germline): SGHRS, YFSETQ. V lost 5 bases, J lost 5 bases, and 10 bases lay in between. The CDR3 totals 12 residues. Written as DNA, the CDR3 is TGCGCCAGCAGTGGGACACTTGAGACCCAGTACTTC. This translates into CASSGTLETQYF. Based on the CDR3 plus reference TRBV5-1 and TRBJ2-5, the full variable domain is KAGVTQTPRYLIKTRGQQVTLSCSPISGHRSVSWYQQTPGQGLQFLFEYFSETQRNKGNFPGRFSGRQFSNSRSEMNVSTLELGDSALYLCASSGTLETQYFGPGTRLLVL.

The rearrangement links TRBV4-3 to TRBJ2-3; 12 positions match TRBD1. With V trimmed by 3 bases and J by 4 bases, 5 bases remained unmatched. Germline V lookup: CDR1 LGHNA, CDR2 YSLEER. The CDR3 length is 16 residues. CDR3 in DNA: TGCGCCAGCAGCCATGCCGGGACAGGGGGCGCAGATACGCAGTATTTT. It translates to CASSHAGTGGADTQYF.

In DNA, the CDR3 is TGTGCCAGCAGCTGGACCGGGACCGCGAGCTCTGGGGCCAACGTCCTGACTTTC. Translating gives CASSWTGTASSGANVLTF. The rearrangement joins TRBV7-2 to TRBJ2-6; the D gene could be TRBD1 or TRBD2 (5 bases each). The CDR3 sequence is 18 residues long. The V and J ends lost 4 bases and 0 bases respectively, with 16 bases between them. CDR1 is SGHTA, CDR2 FQGNSA, per germline.

V and J are TRBV12-3 or TRBV12-4 and TRBJ2-7; the D is unclear. The CDR3 is made up of 14 amino acids. V was pared by 6 bases and J by 2 bases, with 14 bases between. The CDR3 DNA reads as TGTGCCAGCAGATTCGGTGGTGGGACCTACGAGCAGTACTTC. Translated: CASRFGGGTYEQYF.

V usage is TRBV7-9 and J usage is TRBJ2-1, with TRBD1 identical over 7 bases. This CDR3 contains 15 residues. Germline V lookup: CDR1 SEHNR, CDR2 FQNEAQ (reference sequence). V lost 4 bases and J lost 6; bases outside the gene matches: 9. In nucleotides, the CDR3 is TGTGCCAGCAGCTGCCGGGACAGAGAGTCCAATGAGCAGTTCTTC. Its protein is CASSCRDRESNEQFF.